These T cell receptor beta chains were read from a single sample in a study of T-cell reconstitution after alpha-beta-depleted transplantation in children. From the PCR reads, TCRdb called clonotypes with MiXCR, one entry per CDR3 protein. The sample yields a few hundred thousand distinct CDR3 sequences, 13% seen once. The sample here was PBMCs, taken from the stem cell graft. These receptors originate from a human donor who donated a stem cell graft to a child with Fanconi anemia. Both conserved end residues are part of each CDR3. The order of the fields is V gene, D gene, clone size, J gene, CDR3 protein, CDR3 DNA. The D gene is left open where the match is weak. The size entry is marked missing in some rows and otherwise reads once, few, many or a size class.

>TRBV5-6|NA|few|TRBJ1-1
CASSLGTTTEAFF
TGTGCCAGCAGCTTGGGGACAACCACTGAAGCTTTCTTT
>TRBV15|NA|many|TRBJ2-2
CATRPDGTGELFF
TGTGCCACCAGGCCGGACGGGACCGGGGAGCTGTTTTTT
>TRBV20-1|NA|NA|TRBJ2-3
CSAIVQPRTRTDTQYF
TGCAGTGCTATAGTCCAGCCCCGAACCCGCACAGATACGCAGTATTTT
>TRBV5-5|NA|once|TRBJ2-7
CASSQDLGPSYEQYF
TGTGCCAGCAGCCAGGACTTGGGCCCTTCCTACGAGCAGTACTTC
>TRBV19|NA|many|TRBJ1-5
CASSALGGQPQHF
TGTGCCAGTAGCGCTTTAGGAGGACAGCCCCAGCATTTT
>TRBV3-1|NA|NA|TRBJ1-1
CASSPLTDMNTEAFF
TGTGCCAGCAGCCCCTTAACAGACATGAACACTGAAGCTTTCTTT
>TRBV7-8|TRBD1|many|TRBJ2-2
CASSYGQGANTGELFF
TGTGCCAGCAGCTACGGACAGGGGGCGAACACCGGGGAGCTGTTTTTT
>TRBV14|NA|few|TRBJ1-1
CASSQGVRAEAFF
TGTGCCAGCAGCCAAGGGGTACGCGCTGAAGCTTTCTTT
>TRBV7-8|NA|few|TRBJ2-2
CASSPLGPTGELFF
TGTGCCAGCAGCCCCCTGGGGCCCACCGGGGAGCTGTTTTTT
>TRBV6-2/TRBV6-3|NA|NA|TRBJ1-2
CASNIPNYGYTF
TGTGCCAGCAATATTCCTAACTATGGCTACACCTTC
>TRBV20-1|NA|NA|TRBJ2-1
CSAKTGTPYNEQFF
TGCAGTGCTAAGACGGGAACCCCCTACAATGAGCAGTTCTTC
>TRBV7-9|NA|few|TRBJ2-3
CASSLQGGIADTQYF
TGTGCCAGCAGCCTGCAGGGGGGTATAGCGGATACGCAGTATTTT
>TRBV5-1|NA|many|TRBJ1-1
CASSLEARTLVTEAFF
TGCGCCAGCAGCTTGGAAGCCAGGACTTTGGTGACTGAAGCTTTCTTT
>TRBV12-3/TRBV12-4|NA|medium-sized|TRBJ1-3
CASSFSAGNTIYF
TGTGCCAGCAGTTTCTCTGCTGGAAACACCATATATTTT
>TRBV24-1|NA|NA|TRBJ2-7
CATGQSYEQYF
TGTGCCACCGGACAGTCCTACGAGCAGTACTTC
>TRBV7-2|TRBD2|NA|TRBJ2-5
CASRSRTSGGRETQYF
TGTGCCAGCAGAAGCCGGACTAGCGGGGGAAGGGAGACCCAGTACTTC
>TRBV7-9|NA|NA|TRBJ2-1
CASSLSWSYNEQFF
TGTGCCAGCAGCTTATCCTGGAGTTACAATGAGCAGTTCTTC
>TRBV12-3/TRBV12-4|NA|NA|TRBJ1-1
CASSYSVNSFTEAFF
TGTGCCAGCAGTTACTCCGTGAATTCTTTCACTGAAGCTTTCTTT
>TRBV12-3/TRBV12-4|NA|few|TRBJ1-2
CATSLGVDGYTF
TGTGCCACCTCCCTCGGGGTTGATGGCTACACCTTC
>TRBV5-6|TRBD2|many|TRBJ2-1
CASSPSGLVVNEQFF
TGTGCCAGCAGCCCCTCGGGACTAGTTGTCAATGAGCAGTTCTTC
>TRBV18|TRBD1|NA|TRBJ1-5
CASSEVAGGNQPQHF
TGTGCCAGCTCCGAAGTGGCAGGGGGAAATCAGCCCCAGCATTTT
>TRBV28|TRBD2|many|TRBJ2-5
CASSLPGGSRETQYF
TGTGCCAGCAGTTTACCGGGAGGGTCTCGGGAGACCCAGTACTTC
>TRBV4-1|NA|few|TRBJ2-1
CASSQSSSGDEQFF
TGCGCCAGCAGCCAATCCTCATCTGGGGATGAGCAGTTCTTC
>TRBV7-3|TRBD1|few|TRBJ2-1
CASSLMGGVTGDNQQFF
TGTGCCAGCAGCTTAATGGGGGGAGTGACAGGGGATAACCAGCAGTTCTTC
>TRBV12-3/TRBV12-4|NA|many|TRBJ2-1
CASSFTDYSEQFF
TGTGCCAGCAGTTTTACTGACTATAGTGAGCAGTTCTTC
>TRBV5-1|NA|few|TRBJ2-6
CASSLFQTGANVLTF
TGCGCCAGCAGCTTGTTCCAAACTGGGGCCAACGTCCTGACTTTC
>TRBV11-2|TRBD1|once|TRBJ1-5
CASSPFAGGDQPQHF
TGTGCCAGCAGCCCCTTCGCAGGGGGCGATCAGCCCCAGCATTTT
>TRBV12-3/TRBV12-4|TRBD1|NA|TRBJ1-3
CASTYIQGASGNTIYF
TGTGCCAGCACCTACATACAGGGGGCTTCTGGAAACACCATATATTTT
>TRBV9|NA|NA|TRBJ2-3
CASSQLGYKDTQYF
TGTGCCAGCAGCCAACTGGGGTATAAAGATACGCAGTATTTT
>TRBV15|TRBD1|few|TRBJ1-5
CATSNPGRGPIEGNQPQHF
TGTGCCACCAGCAATCCCGGCAGGGGGCCAATAGAAGGCAATCAGCCCCAGCATTTT
>TRBV12-3/TRBV12-4|NA|many|TRBJ2-2
CASSPSGGQARELFF
TGTGCCAGCAGTCCCTCCGGGGGCCAGGCCAGGGAGCTGTTTTTT
>TRBV3-1|TRBD1|few|TRBJ2-5
CASSQIPGQGARQYF
TGTGCCAGCAGCCAAATACCGGGACAGGGAGCCCGACAGTACTTC
>TRBV5-1|NA|NA|TRBJ2-5
CASSGSNQETQYF
TGCGCCAGCAGCGGATCGAACCAAGAGACCCAGTACTTC
>TRBV20-1|TRBD1|many|TRBJ1-1
CSAREGGSPEAFF
TGCAGTGCTAGAGAAGGGGGCTCCCCTGAAGCTTTCTTT
>TRBV6-1|NA|few|TRBJ1-5
CASSRGRINQPQHF
TGTGCCAGCAGTCGCGGCCGGATCAATCAGCCCCAGCATTTT
>TRBV4-3|TRBD2|NA|TRBJ2-1
CASSPGLATHEQFF
TGCGCCAGCAGCCCCGGACTAGCGACCCATGAGCAGTTCTTC
>TRBV7-2|TRBD1|few|TRBJ2-7
CASSLGGTGLSYEQYF
TGTGCCAGCAGCTTAGGAGGGACAGGGTTATCCTACGAGCAGTACTTC
>TRBV12-3/TRBV12-4|NA|many|TRBJ2-2
CASRRTVNTGELFF
TGTGCCAGCAGAAGGACAGTGAACACCGGGGAGCTGTTTTTT
>TRBV25-1|TRBD2|NA|TRBJ2-2
CASSDGLAGEFGELFF
TGTGCCAGCAGTGATGGTCTAGCGGGGGAATTCGGGGAGCTGTTTTTT
>TRBV6-1|NA|NA|TRBJ1-4
CASSSTGNLNEKLFF
TGTGCCAGCAGCTCCACAGGGAATCTCAATGAAAAACTGTTTTTT
>TRBV30|NA|NA|TRBJ1-2
CAWSVNGEDGYTF
TGTGCCTGGAGTGTGAATGGGGAGGATGGCTACACCTTC
>TRBV29-1|NA|few|TRBJ1-4
CSVPGKANEKLFF
TGCAGCGTTCCGGGGAAGGCTAATGAAAAACTGTTTTTT
>TRBV12-3/TRBV12-4|NA|many|TRBJ2-5
CASRYLGGGTQYF
TGTGCCAGCAGATACCTTGGGGGAGGGACCCAGTACTTC
>TRBV5-6|NA|many|TRBJ2-1
CASSSGQTRFTNEQFF
TGTGCCAGCAGCTCTGGACAGACAAGATTTACCAATGAGCAGTTCTTC
>TRBV28|TRBD1|NA|TRBJ1-5
CASNRGGQPQHF
TGTGCCAGCAACAGGGGAGGCCAGCCCCAGCATTTT
>TRBV15|NA|NA|TRBJ1-1
CATSRDHGAEAFF
TGTGCCACCAGCAGAGATCACGGGGCTGAAGCTTTCTTT
>TRBV7-9|NA|NA|TRBJ2-1
CASSLVLRNEQFF
TGTGCCAGCAGCTTAGTTTTACGAAATGAGCAGTTCTTC
>TRBV20-1|TRBD1|NA|TRBJ1-2
CSAPGGASYGYTF
TGCAGTGCTCCAGGGGGCGCGAGCTATGGCTACACCTTC
>TRBV20-1|NA|NA|TRBJ2-7
CSAANAGTDHYEQYF
TGCAGTGCCGCAAACGCCGGGACGGACCACTACGAGCAGTACTTC
>TRBV29-1|NA|NA|TRBJ1-1
CSVAVHYPGNTEAFF
TGCAGCGTTGCCGTCCACTACCCCGGGAACACTGAAGCTTTCTTT
>TRBV12-3/TRBV12-4|TRBD2|many|TRBJ2-1
CASSQLAGGYNEQFF
TGTGCCAGCAGTCAACTAGCGGGGGGGTATAATGAGCAGTTCTTC
>TRBV4-3|NA|NA|TRBJ2-2
CASSQVGLEGNTGELFF
TGCGCCAGCAGCCAAGTAGGGTTAGAGGGGAACACCGGGGAGCTGTTTTTT
>TRBV20-1|NA|many|TRBJ2-5
CSVWVGETQYF
TGCAGTGTCTGGGTGGGAGAGACCCAGTACTTC
>TRBV28|TRBD1|NA|TRBJ2-1
CASSFRTGYGGNEQFF
TGTGCCAGCAGTTTCCGGACAGGCTATGGTGGTAATGAGCAGTTCTTC
>TRBV6-2/TRBV6-3|TRBD2|few|TRBJ2-2
CASSLAGAANTGELFF
TGTGCCAGCAGTCTAGCGGGGGCGGCGAACACCGGGGAGCTGTTTTTT
>TRBV7-2|NA|many|TRBJ2-2
CASRQPGLGELFF
TGTGCCAGCAGACAACCAGGGTTGGGGGAGCTGTTTTTT